These 17 T cell receptor beta chains were sequenced from one sample in a study of shared clonotypes between healthy human individuals. The naive CD8 population came from CD45RO-negative cells selected for CCR7, without terminally differentiated effector memory CD45RA+ cells. TCRdb's copy holds only in-frame clones and misses some; the assay was immunoSEQ multiplex PCR. Among nearly 2 million clones listed, about 95% were seen once. The sequencing sample was made of naive CD8+ T cells sorted from blood. Every receptor here comes from a man younger than 35 in good health.

This sequence joins TRBV7-3 and TRBJ2-3; TRBD1 matches 8 bases. After removal of 5 bases from V and 5 bases from J, the junction contained 9 bases not matched to a gene. Germline CDR1 reads SGHTA; CDR2 reads FQGTGA. The CDR3 loop spans 15 amino acids. The CDR3 coding sequence is TGTGCCAGCAGCCTCACAGGGGGTGACGAAGATACGCAGTATTTT. This encodes CASSLTGGDEDTQYF. Based on the CDR3 plus reference TRBV7-3 and TRBJ2-3, the full variable domain is GAGVSQTPSNKVTEKGKYVELRCDPISGHTALYWYRQSLGQGPEFLIYFQGTGAADDSGLPNDRFFAVRPEGSVSTLKIQRTERGDSAVYLCASSLTGGDEDTQYFGPGTRLTVL.

This clone came up once. The chain links TRBV5-5 to TRBJ2-3; unclear D gene. CDR3 length: 15 amino acids. CDR1 and CDR2 (germline): SGHKS, YYEKEE (reference sequence). Trimming pared 2 bases from V and 0 bases from J, leaving 10 bases between. DNA of the CDR3: TGTGCCAGCAGCTTCTTTCCGCGTAGCACAGATACGCAGTATTTT. It is translated as CASSFFPRSTDTQYF.

The rearrangement uses TRBV6-1 and TRBJ2-2; D unclear. The CDR3 has 12 residues. Germline CDR1 reads MNHNS; CDR2 reads SASEGT. Trimming stripped 8 bases from V and 4 bases from J, with 8 bases between. For the CDR3, the DNA is TGTGCCAGCCGGCGAGGCACCGGGGAGCTGTTTTTT. Amino acid sequence: CASRRGTGELFF.

This chain connects TRBV6-5 to TRBJ2-7, with a tentative D call TRBD1 (6 bases). The CDR3 is 15 amino acids. V lost 8 bases and J 6 bases, leaving 23 bases between the germline ends. CDR1 and CDR2 from the germline V gene are MNHEY and SVGAGI. CDR3 protein: CASRKGVEDYGEQYF. The CDR3 DNA sequence: TGTGCCAGCCGGAAGGGGGTAGAGGATTATGGCGAGCAGTACTTC.

This clone was seen a single time. The V call is TRBV27, the J call TRBJ2-3, with 7 nucleotides matching TRBD2. The J segment lost 6 bases and the V segment lost 6 bases, leaving 9 bases of the junction unmatched. CDR3 length: 14 residues. The germline V gene encodes CDR1 MNHEY and CDR2 SMNVEV (reference sequence). The CDR3 is CASRLAGGLDTQYF. DNA of the CDR3: TGTGCCAGCAGATTAGCGGGTGGGCTTGATACGCAGTATTTT.

The chain uses TRBV18 and TRBJ2-1, with 12 bases identical to TRBD2. With V trimmed by 5 bases and J by 2 bases, 4 bases remained unmatched. The V gene's germline CDR1 is KGHSH and CDR2 LQKENI. The CDR3 runs to 16 residues. The DNA of the CDR3 is TGTGCCAGCTCATCCGGGACTAGCGGGCCCTACAATGAGCAGTTCTTC. Translated, it gives CASSSGTSGPYNEQFF.

The CDR3 nucleotides are TGTGCCATCCAGATCGAGGGGGAGCAGTACTTC. Translated, it gives CAIQIEGEQYF. This sequence joins TRBV2 and TRBJ2-7; possibly TRBD1 or TRBD2 for D (5 bases each). The CDR3 loop spans 11 amino acids. Germline CDR1 is SNHLY and CDR2 is FYNNEI. With 10 bases removed from V and 7 bases from J, the gap between germline ends came to 14 bases.

Details on this clone: Other DNA sequences of this sample code for an identical CDR3. The V gene is TRBV6-5, the J gene TRBJ1-4, with 8 bases identical to TRBD1. The CDR3 extends over 14 amino acids. Trimming removed 2 bases from V and 8 bases from J; junction bases left unmatched: 4. Germline loops: CDR1 MNHEY, CDR2 SVGAGI. This CDR3 is CASSYGQGGEKLFF. For the CDR3, the DNA is TGTGCCAGCAGTTACGGACAGGGAGGCGAAAAACTGTTTTTT.

For this clone: This may be a read error: a much more frequent sequence differs by one nucleotide. V gene TRBV7-8 combines with J gene TRBJ1-5; unclear D gene. V dropped 1 base and J dropped 5 bases, with 3 bases sitting between them. Germline loops: CDR1 SGHVS, CDR2 FQNEAQ. This CDR3 is built from 12 residues. The CDR3 sequence is CASSLVDQPQHF. Written as DNA, the CDR3 is TGTGCCAGCAGCTTAGTGGATCAGCCCCAGCATTTT.

This clone was seen once. The V call is TRBV5-1, the J call TRBJ2-2; no definite D call. With 0 bases removed from V and 2 bases from J, the gap between germline ends came to 5 bases. Germline CDR1 and CDR2: SGHRS and YFSETQ. This CDR3 has 14 amino acids. Here the CDR3 reads CASSLEVNTGELFF. Here the CDR3 DNA reads TGCGCCAGCAGCTTGGAAGTCAACACCGGGGAGCTGTTTTTT.

CDR3 sequence: CATSRVGGYSEQYF. The CDR3 DNA is TGTGCCACCAGCAGAGTGGGGGGGTATTCCGAGCAGTACTTC. V is TRBV15 and J is TRBJ2-7; 7 nucleotides match TRBD2. The ends lost 1 base at V and 6 bases at J; junction bases unmatched: 6. This CDR3 region has 14 residues. CDR1 LNHNV and CDR2 YYDKDF come from the germline V gene (reference sequence).

The J gene is TRBJ1-2, the V gene TRBV6-5; D is ambiguous. The germline V gene has CDR1 MNHEY and CDR2 SVGAGI. CDR3 length equals 13 residues. V lost 2 bases and J 8 bases, leaving 12 bases between the germline ends. Here the CDR3 DNA reads TGTGCCAGCAGTTACATAACGCAGCAGGGCTACACCTTC. Residues: CASSYITQQGYTF.

CDR3 bases: TGCAGCGTCCAGGGGAAAAGCTACGAGCAGTACTTC. Translated: CSVQGKSYEQYF. The chain uses TRBV29-1 and TRBJ2-7; possibly TRBD1 for D (6 bases). The CDR3 totals 12 residues. Germline loops: CDR1 SQVTM, CDR2 ANQGSEA. With 6 bases removed from V and 3 bases from J, the gap between germline ends came to 12 bases.

The chain has TRBV19 and TRBJ2-7; TRBD1 matches at 9 bases. The V gene end was trimmed by 6 bases and the J gene end by 4 bases; junction bases not matched to a gene: 7. The CDR3 has 14 amino acids. From germline, CDR1 is LNHDA and CDR2 SQIVND (reference sequence). The DNA of the CDR3 is TGTGCCAGTAGCCTACAGGGGGCAAGGTACGAGCAGTACTTC. Translated, it gives CASSLQGARYEQYF.

The genes are TRBV28 and TRBJ1-2; maybe TRBD1 (5 bases). CDR3 length equals 11 residues. Germline lookup yields CDR1 MDHEN and CDR2 SYDVKM. With 3 bases removed from V and 7 bases from J, the gap between germline ends came to 6 bases. The CDR3, as DNA: TGTGCCAGCAGTTTCACAGGTGGCTACACCTTC. This encodes CASSFTGGYTF.

The J gene is TRBJ1-1, the V gene TRBV5-1; D gene unclear. Germline CDR1 reads SGHRS; CDR2 reads YFSETQ. The CDR3 covers 14 residues. Trimming left V 2 bases short and J 1 base short, with 9 bases between. The CDR3 loop is CASSFFSGNTEAFF. The CDR3 DNA reads TGCGCCAGCAGCTTTTTCTCAGGGAACACTGAAGCTTTCTTT.

The V and J genes are TRBV7-3 and TRBJ2-1; 11 bases line up with TRBD2. Germline CDR1 and CDR2: SGHTA and FQGTGA. V trimming: 2 bases; J trimming: 8 bases; junction bases outside the gene matches: 5. The CDR3 contains 15 residues. CDR3 DNA sequence: TGTGCCAGCAGCTTACTAGCGGGGGGTGGCCATGAGCAGTTCTTC. Protein: CASSLLAGGGHEQFF.